The clone carrying this T cell receptor (beta chain) came up a few times. TCRdb re-analysed the 5' RACE reads in MiXCR, keeping a single row per CDR3 protein. The sample yields around 65,000 distinct CDR3 sequences, roughly 12% seen once. Trimming removed 2 bases from V and 6 bases from J, with 14 bases in between. The CDR3 consists of 15 residues. Germline V lookup: CDR1 LGHDT, CDR2 YNNKEL (reference sequence). The data stem from a study of early T cells in non-severe SARS-CoV-2 infection. V and J are TRBV3-1 and TRBJ2-1; a weak D match, TRBD2 (5 bases). This receptor was identified in an adult who was a healthcare worker with PCR-confirmed SARS-CoV-2 infection or an uninfected control (not recorded which). The sample was whole blood, taken at baseline. As DNA, the CDR3 is TGTGCCAGCAGCCAAAAACCCCGGAGGAGCAATGAGCAGTTCTTC. Translated, it gives CASSQKPRRSNEQFF.